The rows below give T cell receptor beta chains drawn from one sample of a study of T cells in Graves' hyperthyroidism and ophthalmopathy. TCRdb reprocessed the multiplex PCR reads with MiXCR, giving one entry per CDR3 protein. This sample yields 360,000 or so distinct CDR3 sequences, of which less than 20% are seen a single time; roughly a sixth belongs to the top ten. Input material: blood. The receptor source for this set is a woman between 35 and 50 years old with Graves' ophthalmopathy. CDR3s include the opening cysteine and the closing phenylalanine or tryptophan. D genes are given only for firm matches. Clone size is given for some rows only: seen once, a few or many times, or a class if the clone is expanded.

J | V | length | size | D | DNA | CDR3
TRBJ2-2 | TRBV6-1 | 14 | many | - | TGTGCCAGCAGACAGGACTGGACCACCGGGGAGCTGTTTTTT | CASRQDWTTGELFF
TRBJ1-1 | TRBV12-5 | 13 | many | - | TGTGCTAGTGCCAAGACGGCAGGTCTAGATGCTTTCTTT | CASAKTAGLDAFF
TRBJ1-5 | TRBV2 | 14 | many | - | TGTGCCAGCGGCCGGGAGGCGCAAAATCAGCCCCAGCATTTT | CASGREAQNQPQHF
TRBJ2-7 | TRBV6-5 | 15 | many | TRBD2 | TGTGCCAGCAGTTACCAGGGAGGGGAATCGGGTGAGCAGTACTTC | CASSYQGGESGEQYF
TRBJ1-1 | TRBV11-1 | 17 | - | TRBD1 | TGTGCCAGCAGCCGAATGCATCAGGGGGCCGGGAACACTGAAGCTTTCTTT | CASSRMHQGAGNTEAFF
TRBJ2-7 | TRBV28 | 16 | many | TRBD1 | TGTGCCAGCAGTTCCTCCGGGACAGGCAGCTCCTACGAGCAGTACTTC | CASSSSGTGSSYEQYF
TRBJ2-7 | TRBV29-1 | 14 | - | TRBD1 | TGCAGCGTAGAACCGGGACAGGGGAGTTACGAGCAGTACTTC | CSVEPGQGSYEQYF
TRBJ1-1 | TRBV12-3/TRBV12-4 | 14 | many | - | TGTGCCAGCAGACCGGACGGAATGAACACTGAAGCTTTCTTT | CASRPDGMNTEAFF
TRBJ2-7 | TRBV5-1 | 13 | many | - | TGCGCCAGCAGTCTGGTCGTCAGGGACGAGCAGTACTTC | CASSLVVRDEQYF
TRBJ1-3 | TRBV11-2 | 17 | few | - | TGTGCCAGCAGCTTTTCTATGGGTAACTACGGACCAAACACCATATATTTT | CASSFSMGNYGPNTIYF
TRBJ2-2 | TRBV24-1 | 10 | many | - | TGTGCCACAATTACCGGGGAGCTGTTTTTT | CATITGELFF
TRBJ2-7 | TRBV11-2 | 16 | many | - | TGTGCCAGCAGCACCGAAGAGGGCGGGATTGGTTACGAGCAGTACTTC | CASSTEEGGIGYEQYF
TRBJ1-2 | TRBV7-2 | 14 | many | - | TGTGCCAGCAGCTTCAAGGGATCTGACTATGGCTACACCTTC | CASSFKGSDYGYTF
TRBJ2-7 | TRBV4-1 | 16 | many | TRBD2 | TGCGCCAGCAGCCAACCGACTAGCGGGAGTGGTTACGAGCAGTACTTC | CASSQPTSGSGYEQYF
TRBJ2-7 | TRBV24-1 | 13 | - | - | TGTGCCACCAGTGGGGTGGGAGTGGGCGAGCAGTCCTTC | CATSGVGVGEQSF
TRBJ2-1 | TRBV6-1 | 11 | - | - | TGTGCCGGGGGAAGGTACAATGAGCAGTTCTTC | CAGGRYNEQFF
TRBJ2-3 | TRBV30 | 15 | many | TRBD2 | TGTGCCTGGACGAAGGGACTAGCCACCACAGATACGCAGTATTTT | CAWTKGLATTDTQYF
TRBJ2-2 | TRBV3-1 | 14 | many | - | TGTGCCAGCAGCCAAGCCTTACACACCGGGGAGCTGTTTTTT | CASSQALHTGELFF
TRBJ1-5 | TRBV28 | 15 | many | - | TGTGCCAGCAGTTTTTCCGGGTCTGGCAATCAGCCCCAGCATTTT | CASSFSGSGNQPQHF
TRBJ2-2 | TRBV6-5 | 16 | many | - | TGTGCCAGCAGTCCCGAGTGGGGGCGGAACACCGGGGAGCTGTTTTTT | CASSPEWGRNTGELFF
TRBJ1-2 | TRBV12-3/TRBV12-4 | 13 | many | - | TGTGCCAGCAGTCTACAGGGTGTAGATGGCTGCACCTTC | CASSLQGVDGCTF
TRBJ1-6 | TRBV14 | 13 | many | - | TGTGCCAGCAGCCAAGCTCGGTATTCACCCCTCCACTTT | CASSQARYSPLHF
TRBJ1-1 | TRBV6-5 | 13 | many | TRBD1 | TGTGCCAGCAGTTACCGTCAGGGGGCTGAAGCTTTCTTT | CASSYRQGAEAFF
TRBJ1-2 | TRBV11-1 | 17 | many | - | TGTGCCAGCAGCCCGAAACACTTACCTGGGGCCGGCGGCGGCTACACCTTC | CASSPKHLPGAGGGYTF
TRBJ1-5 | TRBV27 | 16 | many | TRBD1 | TGTGCCAGCAGTTTGACAGGGTGGGTCCGCAATCAGCCCCAGCATTTT | CASSLTGWVRNQPQHF
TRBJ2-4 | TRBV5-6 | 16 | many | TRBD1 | TGTGCCAGCAGCCTGGACAGGGGAGAAGTACAAAACATTCAGTACTTC | CASSLDRGEVQNIQYF
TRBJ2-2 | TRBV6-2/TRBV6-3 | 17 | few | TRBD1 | TGTGCCAGCAGTTACTCGAGCGGGACAGGGCACACCGGGGAGCTGTTTTTT | CASSYSSGTGHTGELFF
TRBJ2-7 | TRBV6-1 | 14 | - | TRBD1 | TGTGCCAGCAGTCGGACAGGGTTTGGCTACGAGCAGTACTTC | CASSRTGFGYEQYF
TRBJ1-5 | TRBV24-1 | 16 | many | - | TGTGCCGCCAGTGCAACGGACAGCTATAGCAATCAGCCCCAGCATTTT | CAASATDSYSNQPQHF
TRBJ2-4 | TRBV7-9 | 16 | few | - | TGTGCCAGCAGTTCCCAGGGGCCATCAGCCAAAAACATTCAGTACTTC | CASSSQGPSAKNIQYF
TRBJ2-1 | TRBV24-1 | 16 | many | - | TGTGCCACCAGTGATCCCCAGGGTGTCACCTACAATGAGCAGTTCTTC | CATSDPQGVTYNEQFF
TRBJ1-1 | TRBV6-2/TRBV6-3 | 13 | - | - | TGTGCCACCGAGGCCAGTGGGAACACTGAAGCTTTCTTT | CATEASGNTEAFF
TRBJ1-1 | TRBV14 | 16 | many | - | TGTGCCAGCAGCCTCTCAACACCTACGGACAGTACTGAAGCTTTCTTT | CASSLSTPTDSTEAFF
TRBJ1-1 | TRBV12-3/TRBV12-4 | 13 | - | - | TGTGCCAGCAGCTTACGACGGGCAACTGAAGCTTTCTTT | CASSLRRATEAFF
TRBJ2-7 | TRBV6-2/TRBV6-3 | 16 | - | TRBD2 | TGTGCCACCGGGACTAGCGGGAGAGTATTTTCCTACGAGCAGTACTTC | CATGTSGRVFSYEQYF
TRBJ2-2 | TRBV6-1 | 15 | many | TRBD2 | TGTGCCAGCAGTGAACTAGCGGGAGACACCGGGGAGCTGTTTTTT | CASSELAGDTGELFF
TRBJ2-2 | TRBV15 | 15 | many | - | TGTGCCACCAGCGGTGGGAGGACGAACACCGGGGAGCTGTTTTTT | CATSGGRTNTGELFF
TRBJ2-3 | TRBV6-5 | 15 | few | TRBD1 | TGTGCCAGCAGTTCTTGGGACAGGGGCACAGATACGCAGTATTTT | CASSSWDRGTDTQYF
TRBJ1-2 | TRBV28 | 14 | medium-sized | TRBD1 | TGTGCCAGCAGCTTAGGACAGGGGGGCTATGGCTACACCTTC | CASSLGQGGYGYTF
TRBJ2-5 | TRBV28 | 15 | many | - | TGTGCCAGCAGTTCTTCCCGGGGGCAAGGGGAGACCCAGTACTTC | CASSSSRGQGETQYF
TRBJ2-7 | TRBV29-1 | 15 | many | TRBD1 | TGCAGCGTTGAAACTAAGGACAGGGCCACCTACGAGCAGTACTTC | CSVETKDRATYEQYF
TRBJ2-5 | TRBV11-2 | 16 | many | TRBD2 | TGTGCCAGCAGCTTGAATAGCGGGAGGGCCATAGAGACCCAGTACTTC | CASSLNSGRAIETQYF
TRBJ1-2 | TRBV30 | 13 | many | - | TGTGCCTGGAGTGTTAACACTAACTATGGCTACACCTTC | CAWSVNTNYGYTF
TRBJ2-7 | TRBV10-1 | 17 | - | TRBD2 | TGCGCCAGCAGTGAGTCCAGGACTAGCGGGAGGAACTACGAGCAGTACTTC | CASSESRTSGRNYEQYF
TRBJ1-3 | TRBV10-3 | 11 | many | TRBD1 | TGTGCCACCGGACAGGGCCACACCATATATTTT | CATGQGHTIYF
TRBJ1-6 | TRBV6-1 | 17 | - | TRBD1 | TGTGCCAGCAGCGGGGGACAGGGGGTTGCCTATAATTCACCCCTCCACTTT | CASSGGQGVAYNSPLHF
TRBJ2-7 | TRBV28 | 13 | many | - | TGTGCCAGCAGAGGGGGTTTTCGCTACGAGCAGTACTTC | CASRGGFRYEQYF
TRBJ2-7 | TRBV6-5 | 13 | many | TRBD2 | TGTGCCACATGCCGGGACTACGCTTCTGAGCAGTACTTC | CATCRDYASEQYF
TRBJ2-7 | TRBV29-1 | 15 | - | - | TGCAGCGTCGAATCTGGACAGTCTGGGAACTACGAGCAGTACTTC | CSVESGQSGNYEQYF
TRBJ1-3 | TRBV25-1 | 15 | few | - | TGTGCCAGCAGTGGCCATGGTGGGTCTGGAAACACCATATATTTT | CASSGHGGSGNTIYF
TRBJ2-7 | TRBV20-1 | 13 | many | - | TGCAGTGCAAGACAGGTTAACTCCTACGAGCAGTACTTC | CSARQVNSYEQYF
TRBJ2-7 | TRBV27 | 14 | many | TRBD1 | TGTGCCAGCAGTCAGACGGACAGGGTCTACGAGCAGTACTTC | CASSQTDRVYEQYF
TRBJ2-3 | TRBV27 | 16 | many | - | TGTGCCAGCAGTTTAATGACTTCACTCCCCACAGATACGCAGTATTTT | CASSLMTSLPTDTQYF
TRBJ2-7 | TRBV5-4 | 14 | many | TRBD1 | TGTGCCAGCAGCTTGGCGGACAGGTCCCGCGAGCAGTACTTC | CASSLADRSREQYF